This T cell receptor beta chain was observed in a study of blood T cells in healthy people across ages. This clonotype was observed a handful of times. Its antigen is currently unknown. This CDR3 region has 19 residues. J gave up 6 bases and V 2 bases, and 19 bases lay outside the gene matches. CDR1 is SGHDT, CDR2 YYEEEE, per germline. Study results and caveats: Any changes in expanded clonotypes were possibly confounded, as donor CMV status remained unknown.

Sample-barcoded 5' priming and a J-beta primer mix drove a second PCR of about 6 to 12 cycles. TCRdb fed the 5' RACE reads into MiXCR, producing one record per CDR3 protein. This sample has more than 900,000 distinct CDR3 sequences; 25% occur once, and the top ten carry 0.65% to 0.95%. The sample was also reused in another study, on T cells of mothers and their children. That paper states: A few healthy Caucasian mothers, along with their six children, were the donors. Researchers put all of the extracted RNA into cDNA synthesis, using roughly 1.5 ug per 15 ul.

The source material was blood. This TCR came from a girl between 2 and 10 years old in good health. V gene TRBV5-6 combines with J gene TRBJ2-2; 7 bases are a match to TRBD2. CDR3 DNA: TGTGCCAGCAGCTTTTCGACTCCCTGGGAGGGTCGAACCGCCGGGGAGCTGTTTTTT. It encodes CASSFSTPWEGRTAGELFF.